This TCR beta chain was recorded in a study of blood T cells in healthy people across ages. About this clonotype: What it binds is unknown.

Study conclusions and caveats: Long-lived donors carried more naive CD4+ cells and greater diversity than aged donors.

CDR1 MNHNY and CDR2 SVGAGI come from the germline V gene (reference sequence). V lost 7 bases, J lost 8 bases, and 17 bases lay in between. The CDR3 runs 13 residues. PCR was performed a second time for 7 to 11 cycles using a sample-barcoded 5' primer and a J-beta primer mix. Every sample gave at least 3 million paired-end reads containing CDR3. TCRdb re-called the 5' RACE reads through MiXCR, storing one row per CDR3 protein. The table shows approximately 400,000 distinct CDR3 sequences, with about half occurring only once. Around 9.5 milliliters of peripheral blood were drawn from each donor. The chain employs TRBV6-6 and TRBJ1-2, with a possible D match to TRBD1 (6 bases). The sample taken for sequencing was blood. This clonotype originated in a man in his fifties or sixties in good health. CDR3 in DNA: TGTGCCAGCACCGCCGACGGGACAAGGGGCTACACCTTC. Translated, it gives CASTADGTRGYTF.